This T cell receptor beta chain was identified in a study of shared clonotypes between healthy human individuals. General study findings and limits: Lower generation probabilities were found for non-shared clonotypes than for those shared by all four donors. Memory subsets had estimated richness that was generally smaller than that of naive subsets.

The germline gives CDR1 KGHSH, CDR2 LQKENI. V lost 4 bases and J lost 0, with 9 bases in between. CDR3 size: 14 residues. Libraries were prepared by immunoSEQ multiplex PCR; TCRdb keeps only in-frame clonotypes and omits some of them. The table shows approximately 1.4 million clones, with 95% to 99% occurring only once. As for this clone: Its antigen is still unknown.

The source of this sequence is a man aged 25-45 years in good health. Material: naive CD4+ T cells sorted from blood. Subset noted: CD45RA+ positively selected. This chain uses TRBV18 with TRBJ1-1; D is perhaps TRBD1 (5 bases). The chain's CDR3 is CASSLRQLNTEAFF. In DNA, the CDR3 is TGTGCCAGCTCACTTCGACAGCTGAACACTGAAGCTTTCTTT.